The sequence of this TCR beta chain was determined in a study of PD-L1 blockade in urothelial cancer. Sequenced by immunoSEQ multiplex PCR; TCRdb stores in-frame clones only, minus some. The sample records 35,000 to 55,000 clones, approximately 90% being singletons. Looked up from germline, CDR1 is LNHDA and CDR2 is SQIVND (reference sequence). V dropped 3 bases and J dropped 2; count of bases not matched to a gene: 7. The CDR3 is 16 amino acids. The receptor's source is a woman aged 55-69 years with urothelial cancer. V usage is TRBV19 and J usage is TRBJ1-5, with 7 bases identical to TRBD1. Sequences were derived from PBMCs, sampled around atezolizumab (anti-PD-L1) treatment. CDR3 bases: TGTGCCAGTAGTATCTGGACAGGATCGGGCAATCAGCCCCAGCATTTT. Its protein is CASSIWTGSGNQPQHF.